A single sample gave rise to the 2 T cell receptor beta chains below, sequenced in a study of shared clonotypes between healthy human individuals. Generated by immunoSEQ multiplex PCR, the TCRdb table keeps only in-frame clones and is missing some. The sample includes nearly 750,000 clones, 55% to 75% of them seen just once. The specimen was memory CD4+ T cells sorted from blood. Subset indicated: CD45RA-negative fraction. Receptors originate from a young woman in good health.

The chain links TRBV5-6 to TRBJ2-3, with TRBD2 identical over 13 bases. This CDR3 comprises 18 residues. The germline CDR1 and CDR2 sequences are SGHDT and YYEEEE. The junction had 10 bases not matched to a gene; V was cut back by 2 bases and J by 4 bases. CDR3 DNA sequence: TGTGCCAGCAGCTTCTACGGGACTAGCGGGATCGGGGCAGATACGCAGTATTTT. Translating it yields CASSFYGTSGIGADTQYF.

The chain links TRBV27 to TRBJ1-5; D is undetermined. Germline values: CDR1 MNHEY, CDR2 SMNVEV (reference sequence). The CDR3 totals 11 residues. V shed 8 bases and J shed 6 bases, with 8 bases lying between them. The CDR3 DNA reads TGTGCCAGCGTTTTGAGTCAGCCCCAGCATTTT. Its translation is CASVLSQPQHF.